These T cell receptor beta chains were read from a single sample in a study of human T cells and chemical hapten exposure. TCRdb reprocessed the RACE reads via MiXCR and lists one record per CDR3 protein. In the table there are approximately 350,000 distinct CDR3 sequences, nearly 6.5% of which are singletons. The sequences come from whole blood, collected in connection with sensitization to the hapten diphenylcyclopropenone (DPC). Receptors were obtained from a woman between 18 and 29 years old with alopecia areata. Some clones in this sample may be carry-over from other donors' samples. Both conserved end residues are part of each CDR3. D genes are given only for firm matches. The size of a clone is reported for some rows only, either as once, few or many, or as a class for expanded clones.

clone_size	d_call	v_call	j_call	cdr3_aa	cdr3_nt
-	TRBD2	TRBV15	TRBJ2-1	CATSRDREGAYNEQFF	TGTGCCACCAGCAGAGATCGGGAGGGAGCCTACAATGAGCAGTTCTTC
many	TRBD2	TRBV7-2	TRBJ2-3	CASSSGLEVDTQYF	TGTGCCAGCAGCTCGGGACTAGAAGTAGATACGCAGTATTTT
many	-	TRBV29-1	TRBJ1-1	CSGVGGTGTEAFF	TGCAGCGGGGTAGGCGGCACAGGGACTGAAGCTTTCTTT
few	-	TRBV7-9	TRBJ2-7	CASSLEQGFYEQYF	TGTGCCAGCAGCTTAGAACAGGGTTTCTACGAGCAGTACTTC
few	-	TRBV20-1	TRBJ2-3	CSARGLGGYTDTQYF	TGCAGTGCTAGAGGCCTGGGGGGTTACACAGATACGCAGTATTTT
many	TRBD2	TRBV29-1	TRBJ2-5	CSVETLAGGPGTQYF	TGCAGCGTTGAAACACTAGCGGGGGGGCCGGGGACCCAGTACTTC
many	-	TRBV4-3	TRBJ1-3	CASSQERGYSGNTIYF	TGCGCCAGCAGCCAAGAAAGGGGCTACTCTGGAAACACCATATATTTT
-	-	TRBV6-2/TRBV6-3	TRBJ1-5	CASSYNRVGDQPQHF	TGTGCCAGCAGTTACAACAGGGTGGGGGATCAGCCCCAGCATTTT
many	-	TRBV7-9	TRBJ1-5	CASSSTNQPQHF	TGTGCCAGCAGCTCAACGAATCAGCCCCAGCATTTT
-	-	TRBV13	TRBJ2-3	CASSSLSIQGRTDTQYF	TGTGCCAGCAGCTCACTTAGTATCCAGGGGCGCACAGATACGCAGTATTTT
-	-	TRBV5-4	TRBJ2-3	CASSSRDLPDTQYF	TGTGCCAGCAGCTCCCGGGACTTACCAGATACGCAGTATTTT
many	TRBD1	TRBV6-1	TRBJ1-1	CASRLSGTGLLNTEAFF	TGTGCCAGCCGTCTATCCGGGACAGGGCTTTTGAACACTGAAGCTTTCTTT
-	-	TRBV5-1	TRBJ1-2	CASSLEGRRYGYTF	TGCGCCAGCAGCTTGGAGGGCCGACGCTATGGCTACACCTTC
few	-	TRBV5-1	TRBJ2-1	CASSSQGPHIEQFF	TGCGCCAGCAGCTCACAGGGCCCACACATTGAGCAGTTCTTC
-	-	TRBV28	TRBJ2-2	CASREENTGELFF	TGTGCCAGCCGAGAGGAGAACACCGGGGAGCTGTTTTTT
-	TRBD1	TRBV25-1	TRBJ2-5	CASTPRTGFQETQYF	TGTGCCAGCACGCCCCGGACAGGATTCCAAGAGACCCAGTACTTC
many	-	TRBV6-5	TRBJ1-4	CASSYRLQSSGEKLFF	TGTGCCAGCAGTTACCGCCTACAGAGTTCGGGTGAAAAACTGTTTTTT
few	TRBD2	TRBV28	TRBJ2-5	CASIAGGTETQYF	TGTGCCAGCATAGCGGGGGGGACAGAGACCCAGTACTTC
many	-	TRBV7-8	TRBJ1-2	CASSLVSQWGADYGYTF	TGTGCCAGCAGCTTAGTTTCCCAGTGGGGGGCGGACTATGGCTACACCTTC
many	-	TRBV10-3	TRBJ1-1	CAISGGSNTEAFF	TGTGCCATCAGTGGAGGATCGAACACTGAAGCTTTCTTT
many	TRBD2	TRBV7-2	TRBJ2-3	CASSLISGGGRDTQYF	TGTGCCAGCAGCTTGATTAGCGGGGGGGGGAGAGATACGCAGTATTTT
-	TRBD1	TRBV7-2	TRBJ1-4	CASTDRPGEKLFF	TGTGCCAGCACGGACAGGCCAGGGGAAAAACTGTTTTTT
many	-	TRBV6-4	TRBJ2-3	CASSESGGESDTQYF	TGTGCCAGCAGTGAATCTGGAGGGGAATCAGATACGCAGTATTTT
few	TRBD2	TRBV7-6	TRBJ2-5	CASSSLGLAGYQETQYF	TGTGCCAGCAGCTCCCTGGGGCTAGCGGGGTACCAAGAGACCCAGTACTTC
-	TRBD2	TRBV9	TRBJ2-1	CASSHERGSSYNEQFF	TGTGCCAGCAGCCATGAGCGGGGCAGCTCCTACAATGAGCAGTTCTTC
many	-	TRBV4-3	TRBJ1-3	CASSQDSSNGNTIYF	TGCGCCAGCAGCCAAGATTCAAGTAATGGAAACACCATATATTTT
few	-	TRBV2	TRBJ1-1	CASIQGARYTEAFF	TGTGCCAGCATTCAAGGGGCCAGATACACTGAAGCTTTCTTT
many	-	TRBV27	TRBJ1-6	CASKGSYNSPLHF	TGTGCCAGCAAGGGTAGTTATAATTCACCCCTCCACTTT
-	-	TRBV4-1	TRBJ2-7	CASSQGLGGRSYEQYF	TGCGCCAGCAGCCAAGGGTTGGGGGGTAGGTCCTACGAGCAGTACTTC
many	-	TRBV27	TRBJ1-5	CASSETAPNQPQHF	TGTGCCAGCAGTGAGACAGCGCCTAATCAGCCCCAGCATTTT
-	-	TRBV24-1	TRBJ2-3	CATSDPRDTQYF	TGTGCCACCAGTGACCCCAGAGATACGCAGTATTTT
-	TRBD2	TRBV10-3	TRBJ2-7	CATRGDYEQYF	TGTGCCACCCGGGGGGATTACGAGCAGTACTTC
many	TRBD1	TRBV10-3	TRBJ1-1	CAISPSEDRETEAFF	TGTGCCATCAGTCCGTCGGAGGACAGGGAAACTGAAGCTTTCTTT
many	TRBD2	TRBV4-2	TRBJ2-3	CASSQGESGGPDTQYF	TGTGCCAGCAGCCAAGGGGAAAGCGGGGGGCCGGATACGCAGTATTTT
-	TRBD1	TRBV28	TRBJ2-7	CASSLGRGIEQYF	TGTGCCAGCAGTTTGGGCAGGGGGATCGAGCAGTACTTC
few	-	TRBV7-9	TRBJ1-1	CASSVGGFTEAFF	TGTGCCAGCAGCGTCGGGGGCTTCACTGAAGCTTTCTTT
-	TRBD1	TRBV20-1	TRBJ1-4	CSAPDFRGGEKLFF	TGCAGTGCTCCTGACTTCAGGGGGGGTGAAAAACTGTTTTTT
-	-	TRBV28	TRBJ2-2	CASSGGSTGELFF	TGTGCCAGCAGTGGCGGCAGCACCGGGGAGCTGTTTTTT
few	TRBD2	TRBV9	TRBJ2-5	CASSVAASSGGPLQETQYF	TGTGCCAGCAGCGTAGCCGCGTCTAGCGGGGGCCCGCTTCAAGAGACCCAGTACTTC
-	-	TRBV7-2	TRBJ1-5	CASSEIITGYGQPQHF	TGTGCCAGCAGCGAGATCATTACAGGGTACGGTCAGCCCCAGCATTTT
many	-	TRBV18	TRBJ1-1	CASSPLQGIENTEAFF	TGTGCCAGCTCACCCTTACAGGGAATTGAGAACACTGAAGCTTTCTTT
many	-	TRBV6-5	TRBJ2-7	CASSSVDPSRRQYF	TGTGCCAGCAGTTCGGTCGACCCGAGCCGGAGGCAGTACTTC
-	-	TRBV7-9	TRBJ1-1	CASSFRPYEAFF	TGTGCCAGCAGCTTTAGACCCTATGAAGCTTTCTTT
-	-	TRBV20-1	TRBJ1-1	CSAPGAGTEAFF	TGCAGTGCTCCAGGGGCCGGCACTGAAGCTTTCTTT
many	-	TRBV7-9	TRBJ1-6	CASSLGSGGNSPLHF	TGTGCCAGCAGCTTGGGCTCGGGGGGCAATTCACCCCTCCACTTT
-	-	TRBV6-5	TRBJ2-1	CASSRSRNNEQFF	TGTGCCAGCAGTCGGTCTAGGAACAATGAGCAGTTCTTC
few	-	TRBV29-1	TRBJ1-2	CSVEDPQGRYGYTF	TGCAGCGTTGAAGATCCACAGGGACGCTATGGCTACACCTTC
few	-	TRBV6-5	TRBJ2-1	CASRPSGPQANEQFF	TGTGCCAGCAGGCCGAGCGGGCCCCAGGCCAATGAGCAGTTCTTC
-	TRBD2	TRBV6-4	TRBJ2-5	CASSDSRPAGGPETQYF	TGTGCCAGCAGTGACTCGAGGCCAGCGGGGGGGCCTGAGACCCAGTACTTC
few	TRBD1	TRBV20-1	TRBJ1-1	CSAMTEWDSNEAFF	TGCAGTGCTATGACCGAATGGGACAGTAATGAAGCTTTCTTT
many	-	TRBV7-9	TRBJ2-3	CASSILGTDTQYF	TGTGCCAGCAGCATCTTGGGCACAGATACGCAGTATTTT
many	-	TRBV5-5	TRBJ2-3	CASSHYRVSTDTQYF	TGTGCCAGCAGCCACTACAGGGTTAGCACAGATACGCAGTATTTT
many	-	TRBV6-1	TRBJ2-4	CASSESSLAKNIQYF	TGTGCCAGCAGTGAATCTAGCTTGGCCAAAAACATTCAGTACTTC
many	-	TRBV5-1	TRBJ1-4	CASSLTNEKLFF	TGCGCCAGCAGCCTCACTAATGAAAAACTGTTTTTT
few	-	TRBV4-2	TRBJ2-2	CASSQESLVRTDNTGELFF	TGTGCCAGCAGCCAAGAGTCCTTAGTACGGACGGATAACACCGGGGAGCTGTTTTTT
few	TRBD1	TRBV5-1	TRBJ1-1	CASSLAEGTGRPNTEAFF	TGCGCCAGCAGCTTGGCGGAGGGGACAGGTCGACCGAACACTGAAGCTTTCTTT
-	-	TRBV20-1	TRBJ1-6	CSADGGNNSPLHF	TGCAGTGCCGACGGAGGCAATAATTCACCCCTCCACTTT
many	-	TRBV27	TRBJ1-4	CASSLSAGSREKLFF	TGTGCCAGCAGTTTATCAGCAGGGAGCAGGGAAAAACTGTTTTTT
-	-	TRBV6-1	TRBJ2-6	CASSGVRAGANVLTF	TGTGCCAGCAGTGGGGTCAGGGCCGGGGCCAACGTCCTGACTTTC
many	TRBD2	TRBV7-2	TRBJ2-3	CAGRLAGEDTQYF	TGTGCCGGCCGGCTAGCGGGGGAAGATACGCAGTATTTT